This TCR beta chain appears in the sequencing data of a study of CD8 T cells in ankylosing spondylitis (dated by TCRdb to the late 2010s). Concerning the study at large: The study set out to find disease-linked TCR variants by profiling T cell receptor beta repertoires in ankylosing spondylitis patients and healthy donors. Peripheral blood was sampled, and synovial fluid was also collected from ankylosing spondylitis patients. The whole study cohort included some 100 healthy donors and about two dozen ankylosing spondylitis patients.

CDR1 is given as SGHVS and CDR2 as FQNEAQ, both from the germline V gene. V ends up 2 bases short and J 11 bases short, with an unmatched junction base count of 10. Inclusive of the bounding cysteine and phenylalanine, the CDR3 is 15 residues long. Only the CDR3 region is kept as DNA, spanning 45 bases read in frame from base 1. Results and caveats for the whole study, not just this receptor: Blood from ankylosing spondylitis patients appeared to be characterized by a TCR beta motif composed of under ten highly homologous amino acid variants. A CD8+ phenotype was shown by the disease-linked clones, which were found at relatively low frequencies in peripheral blood. The disease-linked clones were reported to be significantly enriched in matched synovial fluid samples from ankylosing spondylitis patients. Some TCR beta motif variants had previously been reported in synovial fluid and blood of reactive arthritis patients, which suggested common disease-initiation mechanisms.

Data came from an Illumina HiSeq 2500. Quantitative 5'-RACE with molecular barcodes was the method used to prepare the TCR beta libraries. The paper's processing steps were these. To identify disease-linked TCR variants, a new computational method was used, one built on a probabilistic model of VDJ rearrangement. Clones were called with MiXCR by TCRdb after fastp trimmed the public reads at Q25, and only in-frame beta chains were retained. Records with the same CDR3 protein are collapsed into one entry carrying the most frequent genes and DNA. The V and J calls reflect TCRdb's pipeline rather than the authors' work. The sample profile shows some 400,000 distinct CDR3 sequences; about 20% of them were found once. Together, the top ten hold about 15% of the sample. This clonotype was seen only a few times. What antigen it recognizes has not been identified. No much larger clone exists at a distance of one base, and base qualities are not known.

The material sequenced was blood, either unsorted or a sorted T cell fraction (not recorded which). This clonotype was sampled from a male donor with ankylosing spondylitis. The rearranged segments are TRBV7-8 and TRBJ2-1; 9 nucleotides in the junction match TRBD2. The bases read TGTGCCAGCAGCTTAATCCTAGCGGGAACCCGACAGCAGTTCTTC. This translates into CASSLILAGTRQQFF. With the portions outside the CDR3 filled from the reference TRBV7-8 and TRBJ2-1 genes, the complete variable region becomes GAGVSQSPRYKVAKRGQDVALRCDPISGHVSLFWYQQALGQGPEFLTYFQNEAQLDKSGLPSDRFFAERPEGSVSTLKIQRTQQEDSAVYLCASSLILAGTRQQFFGPGTRLTVL.